The rows below give T cell receptor beta chains drawn from one sample of a study of shared clonotypes between healthy human individuals. Sequencing used immunoSEQ multiplex PCR; TCRdb keeps in-frame clones, though not all of them. The sample shows roughly 2.1 million clones, 85% to 95% of them seen only once. Sequencing was performed on naive CD8+ T cells from PBMCs. The receptors were gathered from a man aged 18-30 years in good health. Some clones in this sample may be carry-over from other donors' samples. The CDR3 runs from the conserved cysteine through the conserved F or W. D genes are given only for firm matches. Some rows have no size entry. The others give once, few or many, or a class for an expanded clone.

J: TRBJ2-3; size: .; V: TRBV10-3; D: .; CDR3: CAISPTSTDTQYF; DNA: TGTGCCATCAGTCCGACTAGCACAGATACGCAGTATTTT
J: TRBJ1-4; size: .; V: TRBV5-4; D: .; CDR3: CASSPQSGDEKLFF; DNA: TGTGCCAGCAGCCCCCAGTCGGGGGATGAAAAACTGTTTTTT
J: TRBJ2-2; size: .; V: TRBV6-5; D: .; CDR3: CASSYFLGSGELFF; DNA: TGTGCCAGCAGTTACTTCTTGGGTAGCGGGGAGCTGTTTTTT
J: TRBJ2-7; size: .; V: TRBV2; D: TRBD1; CDR3: CASRDRGLGPYEQYF; DNA: TGTGCCAGCAGGGACAGGGGGCTCGGCCCCTACGAGCAGTACTTC
J: TRBJ1-2; size: .; V: TRBV7-9; D: .; CDR3: CASSSLGSPNYGYTF; DNA: TGTGCCAGCAGCTCCCTGGGTTCACCTAACTATGGCTACACCTTC
J: TRBJ2-1; size: .; V: TRBV5-6; D: .; CDR3: CASSLERNEQFF; DNA: TGTGCCAGCAGCTTGGAACGGAATGAGCAGTTCTTC
J: TRBJ1-3; size: .; V: TRBV5-6; D: .; CDR3: CASSLDFGNTIYF; DNA: TGTGCCAGCAGCTTGGATTTTGGAAACACCATATATTTT
J: TRBJ2-2; size: .; V: TRBV9; D: .; CDR3: CASSVSPSGNTGELFF; DNA: TGTGCCAGCAGCGTAAGTCCCAGCGGGAACACCGGGGAGCTGTTTTTT
J: TRBJ2-1; size: .; V: TRBV15; D: TRBD2; CDR3: CATSRSGTGGEQFF; DNA: TGTGCCACCAGCAGAAGCGGGACCGGGGGTGAGCAGTTCTTC
J: TRBJ2-7; size: .; V: TRBV7-9; D: .; CDR3: CASSQLGEQYF; DNA: TGTGCCAGCAGCCAATTAGGCGAGCAGTACTTC
J: TRBJ2-1; size: .; V: TRBV27; D: .; CDR3: CASRTGLHYNEQFF; DNA: TGTGCCAGCAGGACGGGACTTCATTACAATGAGCAGTTCTTC
J: TRBJ2-1; size: .; V: TRBV7-6; D: .; CDR3: CASSFGSSYNEQFF; DNA: TGTGCCAGCAGCTTCGGGAGTTCCTACAATGAGCAGTTCTTC
J: TRBJ2-1; size: .; V: TRBV15; D: .; CDR3: CATSRGRRGGPPGEEQFF; DNA: TGTGCCACCAGCAGAGGCCGGCGGGGCGGCCCCCCGGGAGAAGAGCAGTTCTTC
J: TRBJ2-1; size: .; V: TRBV4-3; D: TRBD1; CDR3: CASSSRDRSYNEQFF; DNA: TGCGCCAGCAGCTCCCGGGACAGGTCCTACAATGAGCAGTTCTTC
J: TRBJ2-4; size: .; V: TRBV29-1; D: .; CDR3: CSVVGAKNIQYF; DNA: TGCAGCGTTGTGGGGGCGAAAAACATTCAGTACTTC
J: TRBJ2-1; size: .; V: TRBV4-1; D: TRBD2; CDR3: CASSQSAGVDEQFF; DNA: TGCGCCAGCAGCCAGTCGGCGGGAGTGGATGAGCAGTTCTTC
J: TRBJ1-2; size: .; V: TRBV9; D: .; CDR3: CASSVDSFDYGYTF; DNA: TGTGCCAGCAGCGTTGACAGTTTTGACTATGGCTACACCTTC
J: TRBJ2-1; size: .; V: TRBV5-1; D: .; CDR3: CASSLRSETPEQFF; DNA: TGCGCCAGCAGCTTGAGATCGGAGACACCGGAGCAGTTCTTC
J: TRBJ1-5; size: .; V: TRBV15; D: .; CDR3: CATSTARPAVSPQHF; DNA: TGTGCCACCAGCACCGCCAGGCCGGCTGTGTCGCCCCAGCATTTT
J: TRBJ1-1; size: few; V: TRBV27; D: .; CDR3: CASALGPPTEAFF; DNA: TGTGCCAGCGCCCTGGGGCCGCCAACTGAAGCTTTCTTT
J: TRBJ1-1; size: .; V: TRBV5-5; D: .; CDR3: CASSLGGLENTEAFF; DNA: TGTGCCAGCAGCTTGGGGGGCTTGGAGAACACTGAAGCTTTCTTT
J: TRBJ2-2; size: .; V: TRBV6-5; D: .; CDR3: CASSLGTGGELFF; DNA: TGTGCCAGCAGTCTTGGAACAGGCGGGGAGCTGTTTTTT
J: TRBJ1-1; size: .; V: TRBV19; D: .; CDR3: CASGNRVGTEAFF; DNA: TGTGCCAGTGGAAACAGGGTTGGCACTGAAGCTTTCTTT
J: TRBJ1-2; size: .; V: TRBV28; D: .; CDR3: CASSLEVGKVSFYGYTF; DNA: TGTGCCAGCAGTTTAGAGGTCGGTAAGGTCTCGTTCTATGGCTACACCTTC
J: TRBJ2-5; size: .; V: TRBV27; D: .; CDR3: CASSLWGIQETQYF; DNA: TGTGCCAGCAGTTTATGGGGGATACAAGAGACCCAGTACTTC
J: TRBJ2-7; size: .; V: TRBV5-1; D: .; CDR3: CVSSFEGLPYEQYF; DNA: TGCGTCAGCAGTTTCGAAGGGTTGCCCTACGAGCAGTACTTC
J: TRBJ2-1; size: once; V: TRBV15; D: TRBD2; CDR3: CATRGEGRNEQFF; DNA: TGTGCCACCAGGGGGGAGGGCCGCAATGAGCAGTTCTTC
J: TRBJ1-1; size: few; V: TRBV7-9; D: .; CDR3: CASSLAYDWAMNTEAFF; DNA: TGTGCCAGCAGCTTAGCCTACGATTGGGCGATGAACACTGAAGCTTTCTTT
J: TRBJ2-7; size: .; V: TRBV7-8; D: .; CDR3: CASSPRTVYHEQYF; DNA: TGTGCCAGCAGCCCTCGGACAGTTTACCACGAGCAGTACTTC
J: TRBJ2-3; size: .; V: TRBV2; D: TRBD1; CDR3: CASSDRDRVTDTQYF; DNA: TGTGCCAGCAGTGACCGGGACAGGGTAACAGATACGCAGTATTTT
J: TRBJ2-7; size: .; V: TRBV15; D: .; CDR3: CATSRRGGTVTYEQYF; DNA: TGTGCCACCAGCAGGAGGGGGGGGACAGTAACCTACGAGCAGTACTTC
J: TRBJ1-5; size: .; V: TRBV4-1; D: TRBD1; CDR3: CASSQDPGDLGQGYGQPQHF; DNA: TGCGCCAGCAGCCAAGATCCAGGGGATCTAGGACAGGGGTACGGGCAGCCCCAGCATTTT
J: TRBJ1-3; size: once; V: TRBV27; D: .; CDR3: CASSLTPGPGNTIYF; DNA: TGTGCCAGCAGTTTAACACCAGGGCCGGGAAACACCATATATTTT